Listed here are 27 T cell receptor beta chains from one sample, sequenced in a study of shared clonotypes between healthy human individuals. TCRdb's table, derived via immunoSEQ multiplex PCR, lists solely in-frame clones and lacks some. This table holds over 850,000 clones, around 78% found once. The sequencing input was memory CD4+ T cells from PBMCs. Subset reported: CD45RA-negative fraction. Receptors were obtained from a man aged 18 to 30 in good health. Some clones in this sample may be carry-over from other donors' samples.

This clone was recorded at least ten times. The genes are TRBV5-1 and TRBJ2-5; 9 bases are a match to TRBD2. Germline CDR1 reads SGHRS; CDR2 reads YFSETQ. This CDR3 has 16 amino acids. Germline trimming cut 0 bases from V and 5 bases from J; bases unmatched to any gene: 8. The chain's CDR3 is CASSLAEAGGGETQYF. CDR3 in DNA: TGCGCCAGCAGCTTGGCCGAAGCGGGAGGAGGGGAGACCCAGTACTTC.

This sequence joins TRBV28 and TRBJ2-1, with 8 positions matching TRBD2. The germline V gene has CDR1 MDHEN and CDR2 SYDVKM. V was pared by 7 bases and J by 10 bases, with 6 bases of the junction left unmatched. This CDR3 spans 12 amino acids. This CDR3 is CASTQTSGEQFF. CDR3 DNA sequence: TGTGCCAGCACCCAAACTAGCGGCGAGCAGTTCTTC.

This chain links TRBV28 with TRBJ2-2; maybe TRBD1 (6 bases). Germline V gene lookup returns CDR1 MDHEN and CDR2 SYDVKM. This CDR3 spans 14 amino acids. With 6 bases removed from V and 3 bases from J, the gap between germline ends came to 11 bases. The CDR3 protein is CASRINRDTGELFF. Here the CDR3 DNA reads TGTGCCAGCAGGATCAACAGGGACACCGGGGAGCTGTTTTTT.

On this clone itself: This sample includes further DNA sequences coding for the same CDR3. This rearrangement joins TRBV6-1 to TRBJ1-2; TRBD1 agrees at 12 bases. The CDR3 contains 13 residues. Germline assignment: CDR1 MNHNS and CDR2 SASEGT. The V segment lost 6 bases and the J segment 8 bases; nucleotides outside the gene matches: 4. CDR3 sequence reads: CASRGQGAGGYTF. The CDR3 bases are TGTGCCAGCAGGGGACAGGGGGCGGGAGGCTACACCTTC.

The chain is built from TRBV7-8 and TRBJ2-7; D not resolved. V lost 3 bases and J lost 0, with 9 bases in between. Germline CDR1 SGHVS, CDR2 FQNEAQ. The CDR3 runs to 14 residues. The CDR3 sequence is CASSLQTHSYEQYF. The CDR3 DNA is TGTGCCAGCAGCTTGCAGACACACTCCTACGAGCAGTACTTC. The variable domain in full, completed from reference TRBV7-8 and TRBJ2-7, reads GAGVSQSPRYKVAKRGQDVALRCDPISGHVSLFWYQQALGQGPEFLTYFQNEAQLDKSGLPSDRFFAERPEGSVSTLKIQRTQQEDSAVYLCASSLQTHSYEQYFGPGTRLTVT.

The chain is built from TRBV6-5 and TRBJ2-5, with D perhaps matching TRBD1 (8 bases). The ends were cut back, 6 bases at V and 2 bases at J, with 13 bases in the middle. The CDR3 extends over 14 amino acids. Germline V gene lookup returns CDR1 MNHEY and CDR2 SVGAGI. The CDR3 is CASRNRGGQETQYF. The CDR3, as DNA: TGTGCCAGCAGGAACAGGGGGGGACAAGAGACCCAGTACTTC.

The genes are TRBV18 and TRBJ1-3; 7 positions match TRBD1. The CDR3 totals 17 residues. Germline-derived CDR1 and CDR2 are KGHSH and LQKENI. Unmatched junction bases numbered 7, after V lost 2 bases and J lost 0 bases. CDR3 sequence reads: CASSPATGLSSGNTIYF. The CDR3 DNA follows: TGTGCCAGCTCACCAGCGACAGGGCTAAGCTCTGGAAACACCATATATTTT.

This rearrangement joins TRBV19 to TRBJ1-1; 10 bases map to TRBD1. V gave up 4 bases and J gave up 7 bases; unmatched junction bases: 3. Germline CDR1 LNHDA, CDR2 SQIVND (reference sequence). CDR3 length: 13 residues. The CDR3 loop reads CASSKGQGFEAFF. DNA for the CDR3: TGTGCCAGTAGTAAGGGACAGGGGTTTGAAGCTTTCTTT.

This clone was seen many times. V and J are TRBV25-1 and TRBJ1-1; the match to TRBD1 covers 8 bases. The germline V gene encodes CDR1 MGHDK and CDR2 SYGVNS. The CDR3 contains 13 residues. The junction had 5 bases not matched to a gene; V was cut back by 6 bases and J by 5 bases. Here the CDR3 DNA reads TGTGCCAGCAGAGGACAGGGAAAAACTGAAGCTTTCTTT. This sequence encodes CASRGQGKTEAFF.

V is TRBV10-3 and J is TRBJ2-5; possibly TRBD1 or TRBD2 for D (5 bases each). V was trimmed by 0 bases and J by 4 bases, leaving 12 bases between them. Germline assignment: CDR1 ENHRY and CDR2 SYGVKD. The CDR3 length is 15 residues. In nucleotides, the CDR3 is TGTGCCATCAGTGAGTCGATAGGGACGTCAGAGACCCAGTACTTC. Its protein product is CAISESIGTSETQYF.

The rearrangement joins TRBV2 to TRBJ1-6, with D possibly being TRBD1 (5 bases). The germline V gene has CDR1 SNHLY and CDR2 FYNNEI. V gave up 7 bases and J gave up 7 bases, with 11 bases separating them. The CDR3 is 13 residues long. The CDR3 loop reads CASIDSRNSPLHF. The CDR3 DNA reads as TGTGCCAGCATAGACAGCAGAAATTCACCCCTCCACTTT.

The CDR3 DNA sequence: TGTGCCAGCAGGGGGGGTTTAAATCAGCCCCAGCATTTT. Amino acid sequence: CASRGGLNQPQHF. The gene calls are TRBV6-5 and TRBJ1-5, with D possibly matching TRBD1 (5 bases). This CDR3 spans 13 amino acids. Trimming cost V 6 bases and J 4 bases, with 10 bases left between them. Germline V lookup: CDR1 MNHEY, CDR2 SVGAGI.

V is TRBV4-2 and J is TRBJ2-3; the match to TRBD2 covers 10 bases. The CDR3 has 14 amino acids. In germline, CDR1 is LGHNA, CDR2 YNFKEQ. Trimming at V came to 6 bases and at J to 8 bases, leaving 8 bases not matched to a gene. Here the CDR3 reads CASSSSGSGVTQYF. The CDR3 coding sequence is TGTGCCAGCAGTTCTAGCGGGAGCGGGGTTACGCAGTATTTT.

This chain connects TRBV29-1 to TRBJ1-1; weak D call: TRBD1 (6 bases). CDR1 is SQVTM and CDR2 is ANQGSEA in the germline V gene. The CDR3 consists of 14 residues. V lost 7 bases and J lost 2, with 17 bases in between. CDR3 DNA: TGCAGCGCCAGACAGGAGGGGGGAAACACTGAAGCTTTCTTT. Translation: CSARQEGGNTEAFF.

The J gene is TRBJ2-5, the V gene TRBV4-3; TRBD2 might be the D (5 bases). Germline V gives CDR1 LGHNA, CDR2 YSLEER. CDR3 length equals 17 residues. V was trimmed by 0 bases and J by 0 bases, leaving 14 bases between them. CDR3 protein: CASSQDPPGLYQETQYF. Here the CDR3 DNA reads TGCGCCAGCAGCCAAGATCCACCCGGACTGTACCAAGAGACCCAGTACTTC.

This rearrangement joins TRBV7-2 to TRBJ1-3; D unclear. From germline, CDR1 is SGHTA and CDR2 FQGNSA. There are 17 residues in the CDR3. V was shortened by 1 base and J by 0 bases, with 13 bases between the two germline ends. CDR3 sequence: CASSLVSAQSSGNTIYF. The DNA for the CDR3 is TGTGCCAGCAGCTTAGTGAGCGCCCAGAGCTCTGGAAACACCATATATTTT. Supplemented by reference TRBV7-2 and TRBJ1-3, the full variable domain reads GAGVSQSPSNKVTEKGKDVELRCDPISGHTALYWYRQSLGQGLEFLIYFQGNSAPDKSGLPSDRFSAERTGGSVSTLTIQRTQQEDSAVYLCASSLVSAQSSGNTIYFGEGSWLTVV.

This clone was detected only a few times. The DNA for the CDR3 is TGTGCCAGCAGCGGACAGGGGGCAAGAGGGACCCAGTACTTC. Amino acids: CASSGQGARGTQYF. The chain carries TRBV7-9 and TRBJ2-5; 11 nucleotides agree with TRBD1. With V trimmed by 5 bases and J by 7 bases, 6 bases remained unmatched. The germline CDR1 and CDR2 sequences are SEHNR and FQNEAQ (reference sequence). There are 14 residues in the CDR3.

The V call is TRBV28, the J call TRBJ1-2, with a possible D match to TRBD1 (6 bases). Per the germline V gene, CDR1 is MDHEN and CDR2 is SYDVKM. The CDR3 is 13 residues long. V lost 11 bases, J lost 2 bases, and 15 bases lay in between. The CDR3 protein is CAHRAHVNYGYTF. DNA for the CDR3: TGTGCCCACAGGGCTCATGTCAACTATGGCTACACCTTC.

V is TRBV20-1 and J is TRBJ2-7, with 9 bases lining up with TRBD2. Germline V gives CDR1 DFQATT, CDR2 SNEGSKA (reference sequence). V trimming: 4 bases; J trimming: 9 bases; junction bases outside the gene matches: 1. This CDR3 spans 10 amino acids. As DNA, the CDR3 is TGCAGTGCTATGCGGGGGGGGCAGTACTTC. Protein product: CSAMRGGQYF.

This chain joins TRBV28 and TRBJ2-1, with unresolved D. The CDR3 spans 15 residues. V dropped 2 bases and J dropped 2 bases, with 10 bases sitting between them. Germline V gene data show CDR1 as MDHEN and CDR2 as SYDVKM. CDR3 region: CASSLPLVTYNEQFF. DNA for the CDR3: TGTGCCAGCAGTTTACCCTTGGTGACCTACAATGAGCAGTTCTTC. The entire variable domain, with the rest obtained from reference TRBV28 and TRBJ2-1, is as follows: DVKVTQSSRYLVKRTGEKVFLECVQDMDHENMFWYRQDPGLGLRLIYFSYDVKMKEKGDIPEGYSVSREKKERFSLILESASTNQTSMYLCASSLPLVTYNEQFFGPGTRLTVL.

The J gene is TRBJ1-4, the V gene TRBV5-1; D is possibly TRBD1 (6 bases). CDR1 is SGHRS, CDR2 YFSETQ, per germline. The ends were cut back, 7 bases at V and 2 bases at J, with 12 bases in the middle. CDR3 length: 14 amino acids. For the CDR3, the DNA is TGCGCCAGCCAAATGGGGGCTACTAATGAAAAACTGTTTTTT. Translated, it gives CASQMGATNEKLFF.

The chain is built from TRBV5-1 and TRBJ2-7, with D hard to call. CDR1 is SGHRS, CDR2 YFSETQ, per germline. This CDR3 has 12 residues. V shed 4 bases and J shed 5 bases, with 10 bases lying between them. The DNA of the CDR3 is TGCGCCAGCAGCGCCAACTTCAACGAGCAGTACTTC. Its translation: CASSANFNEQYF. The entire variable domain, with the rest obtained from reference TRBV5-1 and TRBJ2-7, is as follows: KAGVTQTPRYLIKTRGQQVTLSCSPISGHRSVSWYQQTPGQGLQFLFEYFSETQRNKGNFPGRFSGRQFSNSRSEMNVSTLELGDSALYLCASSANFNEQYFGPGTRLTVT.

V usage is TRBV4-2 and J usage is TRBJ2-3, with TRBD2 identical over 13 bases. Germline V gene sequence: CDR1 LGHNA, CDR2 YNFKEQ. The CDR3 extends over 16 amino acids. V lost 6 bases, J lost 2 bases, and 5 bases stayed unmatched. The chain's CDR3 is CASSFTSGRATDTQYF. The CDR3, as DNA: TGTGCCAGCAGTTTTACTAGCGGGAGGGCCACAGATACGCAGTATTTT.

V usage is TRBV9 and J usage is TRBJ1-4; tentatively, D is TRBD1 (5 bases). The ends were cut back, 4 bases at V and 0 bases at J, with 22 bases in the middle. The CDR3 runs to 19 residues. The germline CDR1 and CDR2 sequences are SGDLS and YYNGEE. The CDR3 is CASSPNSGTAGTTNEKLFF. The CDR3 region has the DNA TGTGCCAGCAGCCCTAACTCCGGGACCGCCGGCACAACTAATGAAAAACTGTTTTTT.

The CDR3 nucleotides read TGTGCCAGCAGCCCCGGACAGGGGTCGCCGTGGGAGACCCAGTACTTC. Protein product: CASSPGQGSPWETQYF. The V call is TRBV9, the J call TRBJ2-5, with TRBD1 matching over 9 bases. Trimming cost V 4 bases and J 5 bases; bases outside gene matches: 12. The length of the CDR3 is 16 residues. The germline V gene has CDR1 SGDLS and CDR2 YYNGEE.

In DNA form, the CDR3 reads TGTGCCAGCAGCCAAGGGTCGCGGGGGAGCACAGATACGCAGTATTTT. Its protein is CASSQGSRGSTDTQYF. The V gene is TRBV14, the J gene TRBJ2-3, with 7 bases fitting TRBD2. J gave up 0 bases and V 1 base, and 4 bases lay outside the gene matches. The CDR3 contains 16 residues. Germline assignment: CDR1 SGHDN and CDR2 FVKESK.

The chain joins TRBV13 to TRBJ1-2, with 9 bases matching TRBD1. The CDR3 extends over 15 amino acids. V shed 5 bases, J shed 4 bases, and the junction held 8 bases outside the gene matches. In germline, CDR1 is PRHDT, CDR2 FYEKMQ (reference sequence). CDR3 nucleotides: TGTGCCAGCAGCGTGCCGGGACAGGGTCTCTATGGCTACACCTTC. As protein: CASSVPGQGLYGYTF.